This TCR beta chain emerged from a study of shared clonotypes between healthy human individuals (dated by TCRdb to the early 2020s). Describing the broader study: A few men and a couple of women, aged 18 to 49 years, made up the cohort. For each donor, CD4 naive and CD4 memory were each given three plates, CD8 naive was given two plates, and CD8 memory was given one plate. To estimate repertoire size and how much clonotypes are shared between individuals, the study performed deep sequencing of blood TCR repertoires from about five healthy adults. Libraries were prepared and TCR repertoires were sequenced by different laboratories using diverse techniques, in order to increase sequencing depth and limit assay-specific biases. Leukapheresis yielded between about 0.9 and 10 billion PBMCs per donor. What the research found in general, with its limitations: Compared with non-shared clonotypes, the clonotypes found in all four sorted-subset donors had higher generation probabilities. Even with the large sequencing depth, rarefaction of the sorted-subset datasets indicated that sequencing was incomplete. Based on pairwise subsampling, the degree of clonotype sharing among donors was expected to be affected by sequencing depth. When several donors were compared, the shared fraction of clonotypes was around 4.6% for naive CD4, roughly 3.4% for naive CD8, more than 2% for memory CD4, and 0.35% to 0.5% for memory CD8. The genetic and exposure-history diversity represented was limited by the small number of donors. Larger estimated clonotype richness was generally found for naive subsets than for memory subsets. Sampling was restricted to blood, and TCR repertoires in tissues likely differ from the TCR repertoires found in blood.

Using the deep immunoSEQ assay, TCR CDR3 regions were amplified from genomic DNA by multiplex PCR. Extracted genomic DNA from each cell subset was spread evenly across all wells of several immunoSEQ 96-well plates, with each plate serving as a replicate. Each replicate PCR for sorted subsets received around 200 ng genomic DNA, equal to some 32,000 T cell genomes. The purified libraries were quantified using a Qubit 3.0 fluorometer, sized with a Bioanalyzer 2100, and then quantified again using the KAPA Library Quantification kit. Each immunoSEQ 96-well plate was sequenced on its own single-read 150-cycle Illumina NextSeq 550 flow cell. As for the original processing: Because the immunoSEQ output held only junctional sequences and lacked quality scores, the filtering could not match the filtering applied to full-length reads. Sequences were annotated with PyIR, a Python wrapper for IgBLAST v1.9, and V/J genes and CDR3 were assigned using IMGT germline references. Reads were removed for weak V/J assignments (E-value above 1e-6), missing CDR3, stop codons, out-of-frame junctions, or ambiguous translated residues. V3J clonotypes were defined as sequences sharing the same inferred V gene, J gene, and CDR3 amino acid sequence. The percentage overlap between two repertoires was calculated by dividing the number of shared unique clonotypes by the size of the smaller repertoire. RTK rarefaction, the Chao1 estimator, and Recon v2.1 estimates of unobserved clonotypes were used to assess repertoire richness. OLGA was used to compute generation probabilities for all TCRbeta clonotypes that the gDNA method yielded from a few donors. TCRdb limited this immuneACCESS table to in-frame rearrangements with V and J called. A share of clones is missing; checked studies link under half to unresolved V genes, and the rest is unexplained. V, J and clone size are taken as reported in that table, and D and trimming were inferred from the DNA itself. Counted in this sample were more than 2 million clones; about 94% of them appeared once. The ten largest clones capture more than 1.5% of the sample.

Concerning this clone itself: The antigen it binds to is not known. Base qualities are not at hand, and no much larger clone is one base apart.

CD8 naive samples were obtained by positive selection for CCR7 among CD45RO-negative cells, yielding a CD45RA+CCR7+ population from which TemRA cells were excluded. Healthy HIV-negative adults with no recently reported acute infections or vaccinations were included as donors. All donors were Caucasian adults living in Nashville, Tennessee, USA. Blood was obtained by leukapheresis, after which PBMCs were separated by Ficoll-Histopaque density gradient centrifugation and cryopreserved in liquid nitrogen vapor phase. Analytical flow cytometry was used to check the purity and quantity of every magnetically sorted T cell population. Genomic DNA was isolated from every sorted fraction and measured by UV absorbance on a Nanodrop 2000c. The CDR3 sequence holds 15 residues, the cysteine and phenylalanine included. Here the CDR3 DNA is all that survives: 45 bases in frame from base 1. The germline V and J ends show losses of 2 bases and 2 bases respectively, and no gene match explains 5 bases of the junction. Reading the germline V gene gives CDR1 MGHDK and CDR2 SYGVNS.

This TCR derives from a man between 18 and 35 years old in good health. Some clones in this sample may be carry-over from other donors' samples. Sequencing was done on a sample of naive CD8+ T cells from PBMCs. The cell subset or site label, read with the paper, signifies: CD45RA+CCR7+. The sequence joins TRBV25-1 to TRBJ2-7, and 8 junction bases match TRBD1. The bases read TGTGCCAGCAGTGAAATAGGACAGGGCCCCTACGAGCAGTACTTC. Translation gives CASSEIGQGPYEQYF.